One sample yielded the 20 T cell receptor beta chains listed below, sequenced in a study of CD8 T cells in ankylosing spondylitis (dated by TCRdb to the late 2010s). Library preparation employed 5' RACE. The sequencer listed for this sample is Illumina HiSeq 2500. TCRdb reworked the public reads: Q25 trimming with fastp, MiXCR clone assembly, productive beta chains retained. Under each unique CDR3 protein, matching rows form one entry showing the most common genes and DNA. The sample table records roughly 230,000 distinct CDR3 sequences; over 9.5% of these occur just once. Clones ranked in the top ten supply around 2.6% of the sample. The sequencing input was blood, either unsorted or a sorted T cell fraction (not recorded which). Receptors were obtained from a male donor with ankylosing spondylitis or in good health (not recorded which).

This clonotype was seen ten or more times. The CDR3 DNA reads TGCAGTGCTAGAGATGACAGAGATCCCACAGATACGCAGTATTTT. It is translated as CSARDDRDPTDTQYF. This chain connects TRBV20-1 to TRBJ2-3; perhaps TRBD1 as D (5 bases). Germline V gene lookup returns CDR1 DFQATT and CDR2 SNEGSKA (reference sequence). V gave up 0 bases and J gave up 2 bases, with 12 bases separating them. This CDR3 region has 15 residues.

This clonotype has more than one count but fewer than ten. For the CDR3, the DNA is TGTGCCATCAGTGGTCAGGGGCCCTACGAGCAGTACTTC. It encodes CAISGQGPYEQYF. The rearrangement uses TRBV10-3 and TRBJ2-7, with D perhaps matching TRBD1 (6 bases). The CDR3 is 13 residues long. V was pared by 4 bases and J by 2 bases, with 9 bases between. Germline CDR1 ENHRY, CDR2 SYGVKD.

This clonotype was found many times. CDR3 protein: CASSFRQLTGELFF. As DNA, the CDR3 is TGTGCCAGCAGTTTTAGGCAACTGACCGGGGAGCTGTTTTTT. This rearrangement joins TRBV12-3 or TRBV12-4 to TRBJ2-2; D is ambiguous. The CDR3 extends over 14 amino acids. Trimming shortened V by 3 bases and J by 5 bases, and 10 bases separated the two germline ends.

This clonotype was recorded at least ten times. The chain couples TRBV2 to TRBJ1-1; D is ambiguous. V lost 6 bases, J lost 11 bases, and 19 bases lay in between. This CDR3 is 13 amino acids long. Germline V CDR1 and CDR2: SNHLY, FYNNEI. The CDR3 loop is CASSKTRELRAFF. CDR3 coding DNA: TGTGCCAGCAGCAAAACGAGGGAATTGCGGGCTTTCTTT.

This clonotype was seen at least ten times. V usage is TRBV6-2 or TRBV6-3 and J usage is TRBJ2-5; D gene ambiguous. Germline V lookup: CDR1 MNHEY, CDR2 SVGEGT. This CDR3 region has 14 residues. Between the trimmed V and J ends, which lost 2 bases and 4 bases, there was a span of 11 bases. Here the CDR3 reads CASSYEVERETQYF. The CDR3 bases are TGTGCCAGCAGTTACGAGGTGGAAAGAGAGACCCAGTACTTC.

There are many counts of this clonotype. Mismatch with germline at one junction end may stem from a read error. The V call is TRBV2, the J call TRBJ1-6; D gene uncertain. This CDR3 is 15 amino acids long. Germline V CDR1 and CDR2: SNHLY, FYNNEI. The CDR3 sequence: CASSEENPYNSPLHF. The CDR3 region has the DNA TGTGCCAGCAGCGAAGAAAACCCCTATAATTCACCCCTCCACTTT.

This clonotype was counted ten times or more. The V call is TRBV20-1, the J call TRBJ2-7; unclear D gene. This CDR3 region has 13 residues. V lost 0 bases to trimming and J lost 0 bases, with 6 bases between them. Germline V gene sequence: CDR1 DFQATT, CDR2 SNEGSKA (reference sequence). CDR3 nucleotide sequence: TGCAGTGCTAGAGAGGAAAGCTCCTACGAGCAGTACTTC. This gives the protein CSAREESSYEQYF.

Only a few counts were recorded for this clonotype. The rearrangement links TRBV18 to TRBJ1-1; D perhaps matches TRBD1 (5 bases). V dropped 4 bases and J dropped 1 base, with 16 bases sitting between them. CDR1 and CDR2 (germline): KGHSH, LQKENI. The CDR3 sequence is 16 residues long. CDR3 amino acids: CASSRDLGPTNTEAFF. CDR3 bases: TGTGCCAGCTCACGAGACCTGGGACCGACGAACACTGAAGCTTTCTTT.

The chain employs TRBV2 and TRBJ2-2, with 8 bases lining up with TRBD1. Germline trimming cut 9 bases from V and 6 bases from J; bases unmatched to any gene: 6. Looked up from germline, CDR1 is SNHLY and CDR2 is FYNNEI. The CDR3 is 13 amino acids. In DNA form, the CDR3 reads TGTGCCAGATCGACAGGGGTGGCCGGGGAGCTGTTTTTT. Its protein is CARSTGVAGELFF.

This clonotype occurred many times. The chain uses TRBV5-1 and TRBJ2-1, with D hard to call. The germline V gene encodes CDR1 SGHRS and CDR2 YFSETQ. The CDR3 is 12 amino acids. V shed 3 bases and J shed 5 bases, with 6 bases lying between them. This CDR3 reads CASSYSNNEQFF. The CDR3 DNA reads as TGCGCCAGCAGCTATTCTAACAATGAGCAGTTCTTC.

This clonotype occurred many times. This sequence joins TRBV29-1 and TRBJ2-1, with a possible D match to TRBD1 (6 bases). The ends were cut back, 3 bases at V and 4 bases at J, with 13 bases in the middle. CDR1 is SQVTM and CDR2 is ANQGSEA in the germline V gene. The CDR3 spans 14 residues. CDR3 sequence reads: CSVDRDNLYNEQFF. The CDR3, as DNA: TGCAGCGTTGACCGGGACAACTTATACAATGAGCAGTTCTTC.

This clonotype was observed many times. In DNA form, the CDR3 reads TGTGCCAGCAGTTTCGGGGGGGCAAGCAATCAGCCCCAGCATTTT. Amino acid sequence: CASSFGGASNQPQHF. The rearrangement uses TRBV12-3 or TRBV12-4 and TRBJ1-5; D is possibly TRBD1 (6 bases). The CDR3 spans 15 residues. V was cut by 3 bases and J by 1 base, with 10 bases left in between.

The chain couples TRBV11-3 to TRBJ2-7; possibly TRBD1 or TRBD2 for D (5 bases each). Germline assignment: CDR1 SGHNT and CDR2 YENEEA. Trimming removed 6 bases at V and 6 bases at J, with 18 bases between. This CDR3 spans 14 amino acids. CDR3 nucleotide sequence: TGTGCCAGCAGGGGGGAAGGTGGGATAAGCGAGCAGTACTTC. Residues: CASRGEGGISEQYF.

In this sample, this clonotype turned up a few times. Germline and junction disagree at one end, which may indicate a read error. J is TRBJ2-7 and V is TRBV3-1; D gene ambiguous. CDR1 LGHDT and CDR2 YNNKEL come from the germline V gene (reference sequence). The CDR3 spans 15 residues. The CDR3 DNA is TGTGCCACCAGCCAAGATCGGGCTGGACCCTACGAGCAGTACTTC. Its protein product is CATSQDRAGPYEQYF.

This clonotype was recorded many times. CDR3 DNA: TGTGCCAGCAGCGTAGCTGTCGGGGGGAGAGATGGCTACACCTTC. It specifies CASSVAVGGRDGYTF. The chain links TRBV9 to TRBJ1-2; D might be TRBD1 (5 bases). The ends were cut back, 0 bases at V and 6 bases at J, with 15 bases in the middle. Germline-derived CDR1 and CDR2 are SGDLS and YYNGEE. The CDR3 totals 15 residues.

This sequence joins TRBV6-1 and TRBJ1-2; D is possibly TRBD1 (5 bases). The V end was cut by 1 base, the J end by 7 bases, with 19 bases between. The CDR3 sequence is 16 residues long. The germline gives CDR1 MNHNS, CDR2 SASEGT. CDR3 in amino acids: CASSEGWTGLRVGYTF. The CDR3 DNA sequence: TGTGCCAGCAGTGAAGGCTGGACGGGACTTAGGGTTGGCTACACCTTC.

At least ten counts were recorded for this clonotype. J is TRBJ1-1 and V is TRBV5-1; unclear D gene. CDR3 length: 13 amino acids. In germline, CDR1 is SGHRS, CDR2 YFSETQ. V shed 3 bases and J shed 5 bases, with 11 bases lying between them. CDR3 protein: CASSSSGWTEAFF. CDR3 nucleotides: TGCGCCAGCAGCTCCTCTGGTTGGACTGAAGCTTTCTTT. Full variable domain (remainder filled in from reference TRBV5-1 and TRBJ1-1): KAGVTQTPRYLIKTRGQQVTLSCSPISGHRSVSWYQQTPGQGLQFLFEYFSETQRNKGNFPGRFSGRQFSNSRSEMNVSTLELGDSALYLCASSSSGWTEAFFGQGTRLTVV.

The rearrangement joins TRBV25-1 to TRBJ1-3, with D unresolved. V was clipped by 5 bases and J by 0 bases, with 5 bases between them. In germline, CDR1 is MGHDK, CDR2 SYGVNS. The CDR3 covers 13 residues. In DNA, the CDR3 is TGTGCCAGCAGTCAAGTCTCTGGAAACACCATATATTTT. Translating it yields CASSQVSGNTIYF.

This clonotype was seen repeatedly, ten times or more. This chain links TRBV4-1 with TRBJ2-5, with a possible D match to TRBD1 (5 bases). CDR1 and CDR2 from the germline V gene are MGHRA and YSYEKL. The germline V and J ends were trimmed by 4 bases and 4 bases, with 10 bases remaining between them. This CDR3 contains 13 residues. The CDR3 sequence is CASSPQGPETQYF. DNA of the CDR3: TGCGCCAGCAGCCCGCAGGGTCCAGAGACCCAGTACTTC.

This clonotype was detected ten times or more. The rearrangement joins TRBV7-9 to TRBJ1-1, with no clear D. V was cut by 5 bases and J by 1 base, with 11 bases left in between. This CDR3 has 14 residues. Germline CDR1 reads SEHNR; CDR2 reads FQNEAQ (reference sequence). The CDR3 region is CASSENPANTEAFF. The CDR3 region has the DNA TGTGCCAGCAGCGAGAATCCAGCGAACACTGAAGCTTTCTTT.